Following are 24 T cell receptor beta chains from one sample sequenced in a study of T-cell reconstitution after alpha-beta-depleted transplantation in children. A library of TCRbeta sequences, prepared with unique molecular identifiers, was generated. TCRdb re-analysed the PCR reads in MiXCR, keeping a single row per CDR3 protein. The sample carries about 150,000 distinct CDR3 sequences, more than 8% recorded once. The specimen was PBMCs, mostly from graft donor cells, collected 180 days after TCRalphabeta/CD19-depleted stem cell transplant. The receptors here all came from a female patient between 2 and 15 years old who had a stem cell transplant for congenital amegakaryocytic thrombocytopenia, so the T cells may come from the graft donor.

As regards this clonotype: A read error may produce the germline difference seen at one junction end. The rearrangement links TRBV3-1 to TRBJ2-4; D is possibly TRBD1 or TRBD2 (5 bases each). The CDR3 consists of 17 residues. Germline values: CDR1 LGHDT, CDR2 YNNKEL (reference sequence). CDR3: CASCQGIRGPIKNIQYF. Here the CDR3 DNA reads TGTGCCAGCTGCCAAGGTATACGGGGACCGATCAAAAACATTCAGTACTTC.

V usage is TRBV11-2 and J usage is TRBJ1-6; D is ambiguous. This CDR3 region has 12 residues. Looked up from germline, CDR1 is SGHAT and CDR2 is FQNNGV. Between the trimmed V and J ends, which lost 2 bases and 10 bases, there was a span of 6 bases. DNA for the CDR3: TGTGCCAGCAGCTTAATACAGTCACCCCTCCACTTT. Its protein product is CASSLIQSPLHF.

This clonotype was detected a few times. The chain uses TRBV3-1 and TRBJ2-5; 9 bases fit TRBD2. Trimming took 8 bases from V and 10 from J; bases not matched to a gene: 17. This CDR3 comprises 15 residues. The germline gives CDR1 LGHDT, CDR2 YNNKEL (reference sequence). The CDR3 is CASCEAGTSPDFQYF. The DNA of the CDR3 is TGTGCCAGCTGCGAAGCGGGGACTAGCCCAGATTTCCAGTACTTC.

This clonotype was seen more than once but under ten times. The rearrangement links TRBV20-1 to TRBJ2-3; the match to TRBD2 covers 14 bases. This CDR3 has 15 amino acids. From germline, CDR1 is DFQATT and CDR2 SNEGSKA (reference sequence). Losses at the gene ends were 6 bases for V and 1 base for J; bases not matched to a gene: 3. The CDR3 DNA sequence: TGCAGTGCCCAGGGACTAGCGGGGGGCACAGATACGCAGTATTTT. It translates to CSAQGLAGGTDTQYF.

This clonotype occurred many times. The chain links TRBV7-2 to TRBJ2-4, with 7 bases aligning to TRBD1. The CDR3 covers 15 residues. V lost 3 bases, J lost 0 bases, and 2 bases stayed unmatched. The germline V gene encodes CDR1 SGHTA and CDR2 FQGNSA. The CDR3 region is CASSLDRLAKNIQYF. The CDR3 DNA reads TGTGCCAGCAGCTTGGACAGGCTAGCCAAAAACATTCAGTACTTC.

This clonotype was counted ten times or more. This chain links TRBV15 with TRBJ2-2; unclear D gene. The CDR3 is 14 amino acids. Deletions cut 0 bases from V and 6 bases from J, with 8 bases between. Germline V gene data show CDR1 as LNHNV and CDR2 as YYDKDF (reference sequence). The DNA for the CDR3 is TGTGCCACCAGCAGAGAGACGTGGCCCGGGGAGCTGTTTTTT. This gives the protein CATSRETWPGELFF.

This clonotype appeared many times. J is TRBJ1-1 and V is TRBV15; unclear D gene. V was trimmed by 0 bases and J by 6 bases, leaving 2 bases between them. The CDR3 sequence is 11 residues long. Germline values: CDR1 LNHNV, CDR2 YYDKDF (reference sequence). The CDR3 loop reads CATSRESEAFF. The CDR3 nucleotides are TGTGCCACCAGCAGAGAGTCTGAAGCTTTCTTT.

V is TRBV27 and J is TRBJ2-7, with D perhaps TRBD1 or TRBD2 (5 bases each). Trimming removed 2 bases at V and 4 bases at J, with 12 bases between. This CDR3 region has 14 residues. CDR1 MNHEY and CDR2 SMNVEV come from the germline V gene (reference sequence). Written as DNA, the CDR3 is TGTGCCAGCAGTTTAGGGGTGAGGGGATACGAGCAGTACTTC. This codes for CASSLGVRGYEQYF.

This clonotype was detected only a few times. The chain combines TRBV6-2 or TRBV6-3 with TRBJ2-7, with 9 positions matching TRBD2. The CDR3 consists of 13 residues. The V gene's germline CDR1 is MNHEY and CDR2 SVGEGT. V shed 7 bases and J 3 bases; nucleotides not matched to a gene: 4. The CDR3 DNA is TGTGCCAGCAAGCTAGCGGGATTCTACGAGCAGTACTTC. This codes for CASKLAGFYEQYF.

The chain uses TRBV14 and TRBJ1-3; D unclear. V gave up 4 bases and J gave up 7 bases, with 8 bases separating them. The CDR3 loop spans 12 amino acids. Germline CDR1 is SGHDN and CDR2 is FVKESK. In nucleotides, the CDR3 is TGTGCCAGCAGCCTCGGTCGGAACACCATATATTTT. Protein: CASSLGRNTIYF.

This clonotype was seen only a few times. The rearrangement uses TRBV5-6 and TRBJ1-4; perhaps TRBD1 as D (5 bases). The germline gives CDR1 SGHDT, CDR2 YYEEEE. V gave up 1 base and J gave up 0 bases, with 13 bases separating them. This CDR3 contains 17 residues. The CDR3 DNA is TGTGCCAGCAGCTTGCCGACCGACAGTTCAACTAATGAAAAACTGTTTTTT. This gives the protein CASSLPTDSSTNEKLFF.

The CDR3 DNA sequence: TGTGCCAGCAGCCGTACCAGAACCGGGGTGGAGCTGTTTTTT. Translation gives CASSRTRTGVELFF. The chain uses TRBV14 and TRBJ2-2; maybe TRBD2 (5 bases). This CDR3 is built from 14 residues. Between the trimmed V and J ends, which lost 4 bases and 10 bases, there was a span of 16 bases. The germline CDR1 and CDR2 sequences are SGHDN and FVKESK.

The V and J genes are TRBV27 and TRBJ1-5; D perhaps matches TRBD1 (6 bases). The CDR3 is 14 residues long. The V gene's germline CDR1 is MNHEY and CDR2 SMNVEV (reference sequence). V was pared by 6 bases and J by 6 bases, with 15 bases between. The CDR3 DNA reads TGTGCCAGCAGCCGAGGGGGGAAAAGTCAGCCCCAGCATTTT. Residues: CASSRGGKSQPQHF.

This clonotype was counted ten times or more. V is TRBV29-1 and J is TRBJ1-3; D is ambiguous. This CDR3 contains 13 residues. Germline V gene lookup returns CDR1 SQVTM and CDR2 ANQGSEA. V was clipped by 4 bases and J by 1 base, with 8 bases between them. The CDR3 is CSVAGFSGNTIYF. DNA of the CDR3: TGCAGCGTTGCCGGGTTTTCTGGAAACACCATATATTTT.

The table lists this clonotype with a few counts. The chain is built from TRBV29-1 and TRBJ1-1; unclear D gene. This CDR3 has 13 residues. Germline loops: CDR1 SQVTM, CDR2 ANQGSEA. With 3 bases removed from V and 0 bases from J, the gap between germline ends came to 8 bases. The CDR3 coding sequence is TGCAGCGTTGAGTATCGCATGAACACTGAAGCTTTCTTT. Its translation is CSVEYRMNTEAFF.

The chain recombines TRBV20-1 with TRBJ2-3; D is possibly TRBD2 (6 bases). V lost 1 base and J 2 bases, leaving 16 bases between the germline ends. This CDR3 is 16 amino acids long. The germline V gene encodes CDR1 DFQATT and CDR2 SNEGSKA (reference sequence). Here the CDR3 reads CSARVLGGAPTDTQYF. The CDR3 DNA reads TGCAGTGCTAGAGTACTCGGGGGAGCTCCCACAGATACGCAGTATTTT.

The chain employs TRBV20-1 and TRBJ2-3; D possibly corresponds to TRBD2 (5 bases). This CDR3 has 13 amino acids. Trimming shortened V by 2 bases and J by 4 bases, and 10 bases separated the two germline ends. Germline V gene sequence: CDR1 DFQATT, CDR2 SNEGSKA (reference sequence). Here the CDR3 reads CSARPGLPDTQYF. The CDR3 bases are TGCAGTGCTAGACCGGGGTTACCAGATACGCAGTATTTT.

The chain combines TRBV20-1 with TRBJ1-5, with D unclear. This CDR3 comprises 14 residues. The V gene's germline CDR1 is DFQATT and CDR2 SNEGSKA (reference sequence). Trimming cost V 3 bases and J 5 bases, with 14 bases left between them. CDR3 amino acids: CSARVGCADQPQHF. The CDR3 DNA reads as TGCAGTGCTAGGGTGGGGTGCGCGGATCAGCCCCAGCATTTT.

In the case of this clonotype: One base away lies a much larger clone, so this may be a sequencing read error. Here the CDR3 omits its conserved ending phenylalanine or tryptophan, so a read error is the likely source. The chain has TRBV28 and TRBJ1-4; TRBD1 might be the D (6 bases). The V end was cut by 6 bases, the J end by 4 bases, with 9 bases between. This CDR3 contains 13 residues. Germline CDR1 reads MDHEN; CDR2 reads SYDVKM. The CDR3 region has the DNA TGTGCCAGCAGGCGGACAGTTAATGAAAAACTGTTTTTG. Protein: CASRRTVNEKLFL.

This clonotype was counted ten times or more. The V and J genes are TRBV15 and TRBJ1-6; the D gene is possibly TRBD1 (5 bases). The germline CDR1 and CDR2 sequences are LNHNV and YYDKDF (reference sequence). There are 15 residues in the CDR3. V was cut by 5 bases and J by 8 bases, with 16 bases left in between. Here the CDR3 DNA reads TGTGCCACCAGCCCAGAGGGGTGGCGGGATTCACCCCTCCACTTT. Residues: CATSPEGWRDSPLHF. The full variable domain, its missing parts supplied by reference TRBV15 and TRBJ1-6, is DAMVIQNPRYQVTQFGKPVTLSCSQTLNHNVMYWYQQKSSQAPKLLFHYYDKDFNNEADTPDNFQSRRPNTSFCFLDIRSPGLGDTAMYLCATSPEGWRDSPLHFGNGTRLTVT.

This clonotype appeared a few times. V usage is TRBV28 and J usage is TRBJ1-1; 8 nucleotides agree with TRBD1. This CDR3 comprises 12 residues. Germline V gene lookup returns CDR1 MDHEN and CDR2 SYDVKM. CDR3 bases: TGTGCGGCAGGGGGCGGAAACACTGAAGCTTTCTTT. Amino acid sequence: CAAGGGNTEAFF.

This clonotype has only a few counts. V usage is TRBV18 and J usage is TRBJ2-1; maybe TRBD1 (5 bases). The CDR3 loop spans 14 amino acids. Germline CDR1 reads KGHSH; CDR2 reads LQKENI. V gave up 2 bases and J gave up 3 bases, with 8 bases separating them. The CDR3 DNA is TGTGCCAGCTCACCAGGGGCCAACTACAATGAGCAGTTCTTC. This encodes CASSPGANYNEQFF.

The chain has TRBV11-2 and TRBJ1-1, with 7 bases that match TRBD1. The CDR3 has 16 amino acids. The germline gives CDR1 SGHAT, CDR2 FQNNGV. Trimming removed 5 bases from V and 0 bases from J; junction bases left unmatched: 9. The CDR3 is CASSKTGLEMNTEAFF. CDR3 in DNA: TGTGCCAGCAGCAAGACAGGGTTAGAGATGAACACTGAAGCTTTCTTT.

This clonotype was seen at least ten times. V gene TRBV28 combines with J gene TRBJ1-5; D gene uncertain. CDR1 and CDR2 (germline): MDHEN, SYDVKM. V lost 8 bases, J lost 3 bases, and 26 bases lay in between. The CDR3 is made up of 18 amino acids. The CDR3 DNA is TGTGCCAGCTCCATATATCGCAAGGGCAAAAACCCCAATCAGCCCCAGCATTTT. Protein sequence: CASSIYRKGKNPNQPQHF.